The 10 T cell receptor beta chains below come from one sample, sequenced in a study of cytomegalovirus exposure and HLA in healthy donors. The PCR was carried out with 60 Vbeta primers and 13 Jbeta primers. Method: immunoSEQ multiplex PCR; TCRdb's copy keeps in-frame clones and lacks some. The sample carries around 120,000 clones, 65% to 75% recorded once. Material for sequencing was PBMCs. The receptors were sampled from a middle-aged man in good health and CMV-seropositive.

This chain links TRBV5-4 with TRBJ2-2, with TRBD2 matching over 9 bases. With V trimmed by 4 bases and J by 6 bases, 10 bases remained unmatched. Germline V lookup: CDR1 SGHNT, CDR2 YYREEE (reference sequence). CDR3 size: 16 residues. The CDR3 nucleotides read TGTGCCAGCAGCCTCGCGGTAGCGGGAGTTGCCGGGGAGCTGTTTTTT. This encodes CASSLAVAGVAGELFF.

In nucleotides, the CDR3 is TGTGCCAGCAGCAAAGGGACAAATAGAGGGGAGTATTTT. Translating it yields CASSKGTNRGEYF. The rearrangement uses TRBV5-4 and TRBJ2-3; a weak D match, TRBD1 (6 bases). The CDR3 is made up of 13 amino acids. V was pared by 4 bases and J by 13 bases, with 19 bases between. Germline V CDR1 and CDR2: SGHNT, YYREEE (reference sequence).

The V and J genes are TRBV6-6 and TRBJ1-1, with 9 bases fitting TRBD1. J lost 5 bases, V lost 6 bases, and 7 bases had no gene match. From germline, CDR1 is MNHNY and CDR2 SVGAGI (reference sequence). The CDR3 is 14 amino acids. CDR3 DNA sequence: TGTGCCAGCAGGTGGGGACAGGGAGGGACTGAAGCTTTCTTT. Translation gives CASRWGQGGTEAFF.

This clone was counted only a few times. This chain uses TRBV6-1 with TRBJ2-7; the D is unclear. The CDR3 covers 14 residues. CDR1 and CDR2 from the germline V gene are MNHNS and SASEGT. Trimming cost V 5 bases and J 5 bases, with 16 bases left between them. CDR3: CASSKDLRLNEQYV. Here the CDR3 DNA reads TGTGCCAGCAGTAAAGATCTCAGGTTAAACGAGCAGTACGTC.

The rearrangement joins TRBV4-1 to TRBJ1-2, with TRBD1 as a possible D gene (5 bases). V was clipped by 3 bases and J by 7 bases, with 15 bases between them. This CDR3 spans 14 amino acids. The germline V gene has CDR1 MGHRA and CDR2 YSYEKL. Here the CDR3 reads CASSHPGRGSGYTF. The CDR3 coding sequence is TGCGCCAGCAGCCATCCGGGTCGGGGGTCTGGCTACACCTTC.

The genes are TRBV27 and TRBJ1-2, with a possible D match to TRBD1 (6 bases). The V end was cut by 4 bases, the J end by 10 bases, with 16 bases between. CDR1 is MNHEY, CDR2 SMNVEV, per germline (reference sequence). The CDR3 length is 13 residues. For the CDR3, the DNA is TGTGCCAGCAGTTCGCCTCAACAGGGCTTCTACACCTTC. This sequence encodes CASSSPQQGFYTF.

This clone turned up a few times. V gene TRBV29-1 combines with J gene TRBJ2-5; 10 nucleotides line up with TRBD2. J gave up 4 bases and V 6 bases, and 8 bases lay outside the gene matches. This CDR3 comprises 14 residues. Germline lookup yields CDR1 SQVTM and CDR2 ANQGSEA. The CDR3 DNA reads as TGCAGCGTGACCTCTAGCGGGAGCGGAGAGACCCAGTACTTC. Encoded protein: CSVTSSGSGETQYF.

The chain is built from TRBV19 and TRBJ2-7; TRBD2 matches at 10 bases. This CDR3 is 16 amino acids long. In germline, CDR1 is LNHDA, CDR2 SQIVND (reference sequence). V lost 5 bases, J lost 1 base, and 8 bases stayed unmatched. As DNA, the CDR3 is TGTGCCAGTAGTGGGGCTCCTAGCGGGAGTTCCTACGAGCAGTACTTC. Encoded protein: CASSGAPSGSSYEQYF.

The DNA for the CDR3 is TGCAGCGTTTACGAGGGTGTAACTGAAGCTTTCTTT. It specifies CSVYEGVTEAFF. The chain recombines TRBV29-1 with TRBJ1-1; D is unresolved. Trimming took 5 bases from V and 5 from J, leaving 12 bases between them. The CDR3 length is 12 residues. Germline V lookup: CDR1 SQVTM, CDR2 ANQGSEA.

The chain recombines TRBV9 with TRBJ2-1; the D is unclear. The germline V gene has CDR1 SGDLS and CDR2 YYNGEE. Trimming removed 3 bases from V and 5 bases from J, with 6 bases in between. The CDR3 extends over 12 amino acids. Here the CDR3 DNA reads TGTGCCAGCAGCGCTGGCCACAATGAGCAGTTCTTC. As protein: CASSAGHNEQFF.